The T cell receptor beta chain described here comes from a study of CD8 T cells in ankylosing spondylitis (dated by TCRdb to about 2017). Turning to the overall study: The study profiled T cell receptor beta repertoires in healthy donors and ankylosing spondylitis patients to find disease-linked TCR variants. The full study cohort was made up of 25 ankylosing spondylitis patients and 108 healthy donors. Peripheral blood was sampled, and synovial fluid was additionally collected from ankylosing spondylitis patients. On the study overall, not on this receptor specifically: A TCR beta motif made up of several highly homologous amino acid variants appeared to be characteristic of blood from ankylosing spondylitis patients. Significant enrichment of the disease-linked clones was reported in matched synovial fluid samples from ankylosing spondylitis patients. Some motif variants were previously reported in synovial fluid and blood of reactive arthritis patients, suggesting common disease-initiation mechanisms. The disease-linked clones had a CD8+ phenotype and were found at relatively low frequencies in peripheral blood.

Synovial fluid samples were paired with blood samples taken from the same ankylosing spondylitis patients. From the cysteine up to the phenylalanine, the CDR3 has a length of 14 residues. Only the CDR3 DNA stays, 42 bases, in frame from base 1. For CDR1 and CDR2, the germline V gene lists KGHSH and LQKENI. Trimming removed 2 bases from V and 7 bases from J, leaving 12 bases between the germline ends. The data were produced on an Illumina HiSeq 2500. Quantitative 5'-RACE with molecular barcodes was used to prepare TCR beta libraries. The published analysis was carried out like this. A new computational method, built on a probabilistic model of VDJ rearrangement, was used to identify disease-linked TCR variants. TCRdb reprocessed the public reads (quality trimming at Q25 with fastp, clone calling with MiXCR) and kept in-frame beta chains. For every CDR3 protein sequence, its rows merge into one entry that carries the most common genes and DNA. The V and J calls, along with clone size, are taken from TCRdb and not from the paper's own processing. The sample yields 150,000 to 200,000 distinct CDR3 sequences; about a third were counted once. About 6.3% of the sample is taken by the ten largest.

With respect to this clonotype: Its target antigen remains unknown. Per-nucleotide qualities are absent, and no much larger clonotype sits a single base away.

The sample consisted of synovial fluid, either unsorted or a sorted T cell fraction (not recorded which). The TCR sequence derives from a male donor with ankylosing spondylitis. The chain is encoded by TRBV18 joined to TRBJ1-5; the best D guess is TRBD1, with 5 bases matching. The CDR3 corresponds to CASSPSDSTQPQHF. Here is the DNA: TGTGCCAGCTCACCAAGCGACAGCACCCAGCCCCAGCATTTT. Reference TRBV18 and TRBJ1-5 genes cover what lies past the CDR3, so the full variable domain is NAGVMQNPRHLVRRRGQEARLRCSPMKGHSHVYWYRQLPEEGLKFMVYLQKENIIDESGMPKERFSAEFPKEGPSILRIQQVVRGDSAAYFCASSPSDSTQPQHFGDGTRLSIL.